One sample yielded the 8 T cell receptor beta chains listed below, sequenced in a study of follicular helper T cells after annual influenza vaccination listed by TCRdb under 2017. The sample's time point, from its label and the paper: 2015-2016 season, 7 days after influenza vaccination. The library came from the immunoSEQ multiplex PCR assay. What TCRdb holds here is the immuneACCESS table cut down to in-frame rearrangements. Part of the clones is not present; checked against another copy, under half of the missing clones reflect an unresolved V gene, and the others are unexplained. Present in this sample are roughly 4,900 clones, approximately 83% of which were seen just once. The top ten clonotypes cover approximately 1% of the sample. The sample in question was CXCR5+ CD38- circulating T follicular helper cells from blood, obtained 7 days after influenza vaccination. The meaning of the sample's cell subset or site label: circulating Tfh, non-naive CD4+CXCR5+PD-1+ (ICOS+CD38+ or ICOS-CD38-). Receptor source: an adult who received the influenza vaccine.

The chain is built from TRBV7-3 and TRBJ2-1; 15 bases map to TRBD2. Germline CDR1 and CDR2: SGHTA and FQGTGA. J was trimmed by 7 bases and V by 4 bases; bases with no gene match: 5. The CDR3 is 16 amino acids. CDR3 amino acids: CASSSPGTSGRNEQFF. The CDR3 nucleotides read TGTGCCAGCAGCTCCCCCGGGACTAGCGGGAGGAATGAGCAGTTCTTC.

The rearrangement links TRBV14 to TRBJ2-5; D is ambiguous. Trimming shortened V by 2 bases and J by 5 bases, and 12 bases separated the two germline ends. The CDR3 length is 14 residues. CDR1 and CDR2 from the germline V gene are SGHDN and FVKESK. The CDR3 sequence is CASSQIQVGETQYF. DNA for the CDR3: TGTGCCAGCAGCCAAATCCAGGTTGGGGAGACCCAGTACTTC.

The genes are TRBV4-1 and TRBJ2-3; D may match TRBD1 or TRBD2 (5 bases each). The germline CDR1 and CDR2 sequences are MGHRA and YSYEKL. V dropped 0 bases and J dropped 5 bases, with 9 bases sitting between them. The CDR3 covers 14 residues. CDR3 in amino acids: CASSQERGRDTQYF. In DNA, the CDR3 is TGCGCCAGCAGCCAAGAGAGGGGCAGAGATACGCAGTATTTT.

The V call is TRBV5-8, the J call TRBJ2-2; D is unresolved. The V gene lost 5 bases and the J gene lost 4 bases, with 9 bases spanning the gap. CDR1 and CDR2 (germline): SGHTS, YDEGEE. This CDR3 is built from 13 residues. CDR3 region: CASRIKGTGELFF. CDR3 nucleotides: TGTGCCAGCAGGATAAAGGGCACCGGGGAGCTGTTTTTT.

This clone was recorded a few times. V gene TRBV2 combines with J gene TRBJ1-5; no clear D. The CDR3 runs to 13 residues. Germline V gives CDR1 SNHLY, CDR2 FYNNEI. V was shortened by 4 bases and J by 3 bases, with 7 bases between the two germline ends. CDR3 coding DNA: TGTGCCAGCAGTGGAGAGGTCAATCAGCCCCAGCATTTT. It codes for CASSGEVNQPQHF.

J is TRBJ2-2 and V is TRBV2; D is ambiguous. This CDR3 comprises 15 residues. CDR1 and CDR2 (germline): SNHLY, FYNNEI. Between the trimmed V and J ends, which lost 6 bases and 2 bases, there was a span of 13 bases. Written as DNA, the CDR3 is TGTGCCAGCAGCGTTCGAGAGCTTAACACCGGGGAGCTGTTTTTT. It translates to CASSVRELNTGELFF.

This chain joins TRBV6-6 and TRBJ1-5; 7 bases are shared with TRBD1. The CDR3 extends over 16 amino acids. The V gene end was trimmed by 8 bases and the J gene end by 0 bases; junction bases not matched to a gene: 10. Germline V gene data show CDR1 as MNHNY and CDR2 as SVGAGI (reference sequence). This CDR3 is CASRGDRAYSNQPQHF. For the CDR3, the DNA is TGTGCCAGCCGAGGAGACAGGGCTTATAGCAATCAGCCCCAGCATTTT.

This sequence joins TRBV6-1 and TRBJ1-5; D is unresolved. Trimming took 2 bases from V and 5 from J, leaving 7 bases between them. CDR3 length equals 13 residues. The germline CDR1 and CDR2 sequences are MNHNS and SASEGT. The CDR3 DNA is TGTGCCAGCAGTGAAACCGGTTATCAGCCCCAGCATTTT. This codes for CASSETGYQPQHF.